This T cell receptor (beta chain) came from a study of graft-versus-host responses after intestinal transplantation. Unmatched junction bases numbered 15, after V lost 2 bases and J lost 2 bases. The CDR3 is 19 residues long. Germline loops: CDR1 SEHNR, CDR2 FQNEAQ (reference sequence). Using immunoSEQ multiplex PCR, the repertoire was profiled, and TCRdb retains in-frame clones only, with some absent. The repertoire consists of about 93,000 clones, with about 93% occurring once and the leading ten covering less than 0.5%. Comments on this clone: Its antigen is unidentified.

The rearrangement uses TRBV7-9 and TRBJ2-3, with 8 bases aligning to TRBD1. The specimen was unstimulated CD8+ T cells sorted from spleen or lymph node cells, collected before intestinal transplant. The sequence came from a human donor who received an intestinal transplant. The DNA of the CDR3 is TGTGCCAGCAGCTTATTTATCTCTTCGGACAGGGATGACACAGATACGCAGTATTTT. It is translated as CASSLFISSDRDDTDTQYF.